This T cell receptor (beta chain) was sequenced during a study of OX40 agonist ivuxolimab in advanced cancers. Background on the study: Three dose-escalation patients had partial responses: one with hepatocellular carcinoma and two with cutaneous melanoma. General study results and limits: Not determined was the antigen specificity of the expanded peripheral T cells. Expanded clones were, on average, more numerous among CD8+ T cells than CD4+.

In the case of this clone: The antigen is not known.

TCRdb's copy holds only in-frame clones and misses some; the assay was immunoSEQ multiplex PCR. Of approximately 100,000 clones listed, just over 90% are singletons. V lost 1 base and J 0 bases, leaving 4 bases between the germline ends. Germline V gene sequence: CDR1 SEHNR, CDR2 FQNEAQ (reference sequence). CDR3 length: 14 amino acids. The sample here was CD4+ or CD8+ T cells sorted from blood, taken in a trial of the OX40 agonist ivuxolimab. The receptor was isolated from an adult with an advanced solid tumor such as melanoma, head and neck, liver or kidney cancer. This chain connects TRBV7-9 to TRBJ1-5, with D unclear. CDR3 residues: CASSLGNSNQPQHF. The CDR3 DNA is TGTGCCAGCAGCTTAGGGAATAGCAATCAGCCCCAGCATTTT.